This record looks at one TCR beta chain sequence and its context. The sample comes from a study of control samples from healthy donors and cancer patients. The CDR3 has 18 residues. The germline gives CDR1 MGHDK, CDR2 SYGVNS. Trimming at V came to 4 bases and at J to 0 bases, leaving 10 bases not matched to a gene. The protocol was immunoSEQ multiplex PCR, while the TCRdb copy is restricted to in-frame clones and leaves out a portion. The sample yields roughly 50,000 clones, approximately 95% seen once. The V and J genes are TRBV25-1 and TRBJ2-1; TRBD2 matches 9 bases. What was sequenced was blood. The sequence was collected from a woman under 40 in good health. CDR3 in amino acids: CASSGPGAGGSSYNEQFF. DNA for the CDR3: TGTGCCAGCAGTGGGCCCGGAGCGGGAGGAAGCTCCTACAATGAGCAGTTCTTC.